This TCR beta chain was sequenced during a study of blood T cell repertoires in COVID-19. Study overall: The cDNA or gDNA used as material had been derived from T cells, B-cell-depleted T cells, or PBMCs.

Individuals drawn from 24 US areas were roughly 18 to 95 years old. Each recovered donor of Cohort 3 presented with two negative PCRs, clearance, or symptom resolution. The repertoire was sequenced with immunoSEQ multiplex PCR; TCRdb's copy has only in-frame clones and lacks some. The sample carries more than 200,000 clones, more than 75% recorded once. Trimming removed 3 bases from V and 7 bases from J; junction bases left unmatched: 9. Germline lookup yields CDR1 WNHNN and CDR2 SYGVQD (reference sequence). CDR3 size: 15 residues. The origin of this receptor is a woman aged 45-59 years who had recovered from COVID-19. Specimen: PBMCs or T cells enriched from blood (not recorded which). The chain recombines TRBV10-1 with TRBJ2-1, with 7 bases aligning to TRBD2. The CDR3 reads CASSEGVAGINEQFF. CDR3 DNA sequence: TGCGCCAGCAGTGAAGGGGTAGCGGGTATAAATGAGCAGTTCTTC.